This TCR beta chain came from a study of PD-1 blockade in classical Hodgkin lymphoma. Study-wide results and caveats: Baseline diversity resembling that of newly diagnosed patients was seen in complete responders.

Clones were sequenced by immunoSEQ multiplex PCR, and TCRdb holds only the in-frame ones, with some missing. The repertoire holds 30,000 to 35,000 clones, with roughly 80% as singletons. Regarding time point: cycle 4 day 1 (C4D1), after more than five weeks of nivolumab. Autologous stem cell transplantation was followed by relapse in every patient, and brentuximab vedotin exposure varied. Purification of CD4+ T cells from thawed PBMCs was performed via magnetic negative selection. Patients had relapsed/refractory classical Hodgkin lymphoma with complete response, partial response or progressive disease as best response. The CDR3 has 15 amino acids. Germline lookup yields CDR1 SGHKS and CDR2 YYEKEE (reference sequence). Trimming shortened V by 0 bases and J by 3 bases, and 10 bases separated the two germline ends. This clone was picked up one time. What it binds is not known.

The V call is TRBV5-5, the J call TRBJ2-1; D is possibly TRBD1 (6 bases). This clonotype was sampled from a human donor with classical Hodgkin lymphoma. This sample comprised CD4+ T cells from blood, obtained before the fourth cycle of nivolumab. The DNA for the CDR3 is TGTGCCAGCAGCTTGGGGACAGAGGTCTACAATGAGCAGTTCTTC. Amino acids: CASSLGTEVYNEQFF.